The entry below describes one T cell receptor (beta chain). This clonotype was recorded at least ten times. It lacks a known antigen. Base quality data are lacking; no much larger clone is found one base away. The junction shows trimming of 6 bases on V and 4 bases on J, plus 11 bases between the germline ends. Spanning cysteine to phenylalanine, the CDR3 consists of 13 amino acids. The kept DNA is CDR3 alone, 39 bases in frame from the first base. Looking up the germline V gene yields CDR1 SGHRS and CDR2 YFSETQ. This specimen belongs to a study of neurological immune-mediated disorders (dated by TCRdb to the late 2010s). Background on the whole study: Of the roughly 34 multiple sclerosis patients, about 30 had relapsing-remitting MS and 3 had secondary progressive MS. The study compared peripheral blood TCR-beta repertoires of HTLV-I-associated myelopathy (HAM/TSP) patients, multiple sclerosis patients and healthy controls using UMI-based sequencing. Longitudinal samples, technical triplicates and paired sorted CD4+ and CD8+ T-cell subsets, alongside PBMC samples, were included among the approximately 99 TCR-beta libraries. Longitudinal HAM/TSP and healthy donors had 3 time-points each (about 3-40 month intervals). The cohort included 68 subjects: approximately 15 with HAM/TSP, some 34 with multiple sclerosis, and approximately 20 healthy controls. Results the study describes overall, beyond this receptor: No identical CDR3 amino acid sequences were found to be shared among expanded clones across subjects, suggesting that TCR-beta repertoires were private in all groups. In a phylogenetic analysis, the repertoires of 18 out of 34 MS patients fell into a single cluster of related CDR3 sequences, pointing to a possible signature at the repertoire level. TCR clonal expansion was highest in HAM/TSP patients and lowest in MS patients, with MS patients falling below even healthy controls. No association of the MS cluster with clinical or MRI features was observed, and the need for larger cohorts was stated by the authors.

The time point label, read with the paper, signifies: longitudinal time-point 2. Unsorted PBMC libraries were generated from 2 million PBMCs stored in RNAlater at -80 °C until RNA extraction. The multiple sclerosis patients were enrolled in a US clinical protocol that evaluated disease progression with magnetic resonance imaging. Peripheral blood was subjected to Ficoll-Hypaque density gradient centrifugation to isolate PBMCs, which were then cryopreserved in liquid nitrogen. To synthesize cDNA, template-switch 5'RACE was performed with a primer carrying a 10-nucleotide random unique molecular identifier so that each TCR transcript was tagged. Over 170 million TCR-beta sequences, covering 15-18 subjects, were produced in each sequencing run. The RNeasy kit was used to extract total RNA. The KAPA Real-time Library Amplification kit was used to amplify TCR-beta VDJ regions with primers targeting the TCR constant region and the 5'RACE anchor. A first PCR added sample indexes and Illumina adaptors, after which a second PCR increased the library yield. The roughly 650 bp TCR product was size-selected on a 2% E-gel SizeSelection system after Ampure bead purification. Before pooling, libraries had their quality checked on a Bioanalyzer, their concentration measured with Qubit, and their quantity determined with the Kapa Library Quantification kit. An Illumina HiSeq 2500 was used to sequence the libraries paired-end at 2 x 150 bp. To increase sequence diversity, roughly 24-32% phiX was spiked into each library pool. The paper's processing steps were these. Quality-filtered reads were processed with the UMI-based MiGEC pipeline, and over 75% of raw TCR sequences were removed by the MiGEC pipeline during error correction. IMGT germline references were used for aligning VDJ genes, and each clonotype was defined as a unique CDR3 amino acid sequence together with its V-J genes. VDJtools evaluated clonal expansion, Shannon diversity and CDR3 relatedness (CalcPairwiseDistances, ClusterSamples); CLCbio workbench built phylogenetic trees. Expanded clones were defined as having at least 8 unique UMIs, based on coefficient-of-variation modelling across technical triplicates. TCRdb itself trimmed the public reads at Q25 with fastp, ran MiXCR and retained productive beta chains. Each entry merges the rows of one CDR3 protein and shows their most common DNA and genes. In this record, the V and J calls reflect TCRdb's handling and not the investigators' own analysis. A total of about 80,000 distinct CDR3 sequences appear in this sample, 5.8% of them only once. The ten largest clones capture approximately 8% of the sample.

What was sequenced was PBMCs. The chain is encoded by TRBV5-1 joined to TRBJ2-1; the D gene is possibly TRBD1 or TRBD2, with 5 bases matching each. The sequence was collected from a woman in her sixties or seventies with multiple sclerosis. The nucleotides are TGCGCCAGCAACCGGGACGGGTACAATGAGCAGTTCTTC. Its amino acids are CASNRDGYNEQFF.